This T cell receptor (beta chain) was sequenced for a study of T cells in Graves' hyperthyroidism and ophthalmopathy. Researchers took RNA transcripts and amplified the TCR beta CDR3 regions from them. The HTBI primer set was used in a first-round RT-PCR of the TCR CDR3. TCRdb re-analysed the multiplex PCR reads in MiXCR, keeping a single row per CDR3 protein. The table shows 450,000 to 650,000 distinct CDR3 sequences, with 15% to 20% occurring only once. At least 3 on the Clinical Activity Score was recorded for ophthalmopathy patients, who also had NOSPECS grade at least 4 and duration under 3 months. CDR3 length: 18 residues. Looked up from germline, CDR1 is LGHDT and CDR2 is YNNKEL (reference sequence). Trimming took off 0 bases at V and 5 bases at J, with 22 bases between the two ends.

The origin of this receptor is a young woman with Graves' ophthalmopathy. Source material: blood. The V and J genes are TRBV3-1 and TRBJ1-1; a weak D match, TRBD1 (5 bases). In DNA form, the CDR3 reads TGTGCCAGCAGCCAAGATCGGGTTCATGGGACGCGGGGGACTGAAGCTTTCTTT. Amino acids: CASSQDRVHGTRGTEAFF.